This T cell receptor beta chain originates from a study of T cell repertoires in cytomegalovirus infection. Study summary: Public signatures in TCR beta pointed to CMV infection and matching HLA type. Points from the study as a whole: The response measured ex vivo was dominated by TCR beta clonotypes (HLA-C-restricted and CMV-specific). Summed public TCR beta family frequency identified CMV carriers bearing the relevant HLA.

This clonotype was counted ten times or more. Its antigen is not identified. V was pared by 0 bases and J by 0 bases, with 11 bases between. The CDR3 has 16 residues. From the reads, TCRdb called clonotypes with MiXCR, one entry per CDR3 protein. The sample lists roughly 240,000 distinct CDR3 sequences; under 8.5% were seen once. The sequenced sample was PBMCs. The chain uses TRBV12-3 or TRBV12-4 and TRBJ1-1; perhaps TRBD1 as D (6 bases). The TCR originated in a human donor in good health (CMV status not recorded). Some clones in this sample may be carry-over from other donors' samples. CDR3 protein: CASSLAGGRMNTEAFF. As DNA, the CDR3 is TGTGCCAGCAGTTTAGCAGGGGGGCGAATGAACACTGAAGCTTTCTTT.